This entry lists 10 T cell receptor beta chains sequenced from one sample in a study of spatial heterogeneity in lung cancer. Their target antigens are unknown. Indicated time point: sample taken at primary tumor resection. In TCRdb, the 5' RACE reads were re-called with MiXCR into one record per CDR3 protein. The sample contains roughly 3,300 distinct CDR3 sequences, 4% to 6% of which appear only once. Study findings and constraints: Intratumoral expanded alpha and beta TCR counts were found to track tumor mutation counts.

The input for sequencing was lung tumor tissue, taken at surgery. These receptors were obtained from a female donor with early-stage non-small cell lung cancer.

The chain links TRBV7-2 to TRBJ2-4, with TRBD1 matching over 10 bases. Trimming cost V 3 bases and J 9 bases; bases outside gene matches: 5. This CDR3 contains 14 residues. CDR1 and CDR2 from the germline V gene are SGHTA and FQGNSA. The CDR3 bases are TGTGCCAGCAGCTTCACGACAGGGGGCGGCATTCAGTACTTC. This translates into CASSFTTGGGIQYF. Supplemented by reference TRBV7-2 and TRBJ2-4, the full variable domain reads GAGVSQSPSNKVTEKGKDVELRCDPISGHTALYWYRQSLGQGLEFLIYFQGNSAPDKSGLPSDRFSAERTGGSVSTLTIQRTQQEDSAVYLCASSFTTGGGIQYFGAGTRLSVL.

By share, this clonotype ranks as medium-sized. Here the CDR3 reads CASSLLVGTEAFF. The CDR3, as DNA: TGTGCCAGCAGCTTGTTGGTCGGGACAGAAGCTTTCTTT. The chain has TRBV5-6 and TRBJ1-1; D is perhaps TRBD1 (6 bases). Germline-derived CDR1 and CDR2 are SGHDT and YYEEEE. The CDR3 spans 13 residues. Trimming left V 1 base short and J 8 bases short, with 12 bases between.

This clonotype is deemed medium-sized. The chain carries TRBV12-3 or TRBV12-4 and TRBJ1-4; 11 bases agree with TRBD1. Germline trimming cut 6 bases from V and 8 bases from J; bases unmatched to any gene: 5. This CDR3 has 14 residues. CDR3 coding DNA: TGTGCCAGCAGCCCGGACAGGGGGCAGGAAAAACTGTTTTTT. Protein product: CASSPDRGQEKLFF.

This clonotype was seen many times. The rearrangement links TRBV7-9 to TRBJ1-2; a possible D gene is TRBD1 (6 bases). Trimming removed 1 base from V and 0 bases from J, with 21 bases in between. Germline CDR1 reads SEHNR; CDR2 reads FQNEAQ (reference sequence). This CDR3 is 19 amino acids long. CDR3 sequence: CASSLEAWTAASSNYGYTF. CDR3 nucleotides: TGTGCCAGCAGCTTAGAAGCGTGGACAGCCGCATCTTCTAACTATGGCTACACCTTC.

This clonotype was seen repeatedly, ten times or more. This chain joins TRBV10-2 and TRBJ2-1, with 15 bases lining up with TRBD2. With 5 bases clipped from V and 0 bases from J, the junction kept 5 bases outside the gene matches. The CDR3 runs 18 residues. The germline V gene encodes CDR1 WSHSY and CDR2 SAAADI. The CDR3 here is CASSPGLAGGSSYNEQFF. CDR3 DNA: TGCGCCAGCAGTCCGGGACTAGCGGGGGGTAGCTCCTACAATGAGCAGTTCTTC.

Judged by abundance, this clonotype is medium-sized. The J gene is TRBJ1-1, the V gene TRBV7-9, with 7 bases identical to TRBD1. Germline trimming cut 4 bases from V and 2 bases from J; bases unmatched to any gene: 4. The germline gives CDR1 SEHNR, CDR2 FQNEAQ (reference sequence). The CDR3 covers 14 residues. The CDR3 reads CASSSQGGNTEAFF. CDR3 sequence (DNA): TGTGCCAGCAGCTCTCAGGGGGGCAACACTGAAGCTTTCTTT.

This clonotype is labeled medium-sized. The gene calls are TRBV12-3 or TRBV12-4 and TRBJ1-2; 8 nucleotides line up with TRBD1. The CDR3 is 14 residues long. V trimming: 5 bases; J trimming: 5 bases; junction bases outside the gene matches: 7. The CDR3 reads CASSLDRVGYGYTF. The DNA of the CDR3 is TGTGCCAGCAGTCTGGACAGGGTTGGGTATGGCTACACCTTC.

This clonotype has more than one count but fewer than ten. The chain combines TRBV7-6 with TRBJ2-1; D not certain. Germline CDR1 and CDR2: SGHVS and FNYEAQ. This CDR3 has 11 residues. Trimming removed 0 bases from V and 8 bases from J, with 2 bases in between. The CDR3 DNA is TGTGCCAGCAGCTTAGCCGATGAGCAGTTCTTC. Translation: CASSLADEQFF.

This clonotype is deemed medium-sized (0.01 to 0.1%). The rearrangement joins TRBV29-1 to TRBJ1-1; 7 positions agree with TRBD1. V dropped 4 bases and J dropped 5; count of bases not matched to a gene: 7. Germline V CDR1 and CDR2: SQVTM, ANQGSEA. The length of the CDR3 is 13 residues. The CDR3 is CSVAPGQKTEAFF. CDR3 nucleotides: TGCAGCGTTGCACCGGGACAGAAAACTGAAGCTTTCTTT.

By proportion, this clonotype is medium-sized. The rearrangement uses TRBV6-1 and TRBJ1-5; D gene ambiguous. Germline CDR1 MNHNS, CDR2 SASEGT. Deletions cut 0 bases from V and 5 bases from J, with 11 bases between. This CDR3 spans 15 amino acids. CDR3 nucleotide sequence: TGTGCCAGCAGTGAAGCGAGCACAGATTATCAGCCCCAGCATTTT. It is translated as CASSEASTDYQPQHF.